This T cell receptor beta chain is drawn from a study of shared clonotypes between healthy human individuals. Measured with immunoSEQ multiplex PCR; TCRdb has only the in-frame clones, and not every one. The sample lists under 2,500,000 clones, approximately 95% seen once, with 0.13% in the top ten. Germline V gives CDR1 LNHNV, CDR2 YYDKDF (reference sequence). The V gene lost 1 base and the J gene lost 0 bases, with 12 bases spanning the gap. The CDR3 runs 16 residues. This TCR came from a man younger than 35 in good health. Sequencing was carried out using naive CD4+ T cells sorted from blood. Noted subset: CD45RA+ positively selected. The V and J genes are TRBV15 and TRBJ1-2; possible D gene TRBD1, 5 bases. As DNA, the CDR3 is TGTGCCACCAGCAGAGTGGGGGGGAAGGCTAACTATGGCTACACCTTC. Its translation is CATSRVGGKANYGYTF.